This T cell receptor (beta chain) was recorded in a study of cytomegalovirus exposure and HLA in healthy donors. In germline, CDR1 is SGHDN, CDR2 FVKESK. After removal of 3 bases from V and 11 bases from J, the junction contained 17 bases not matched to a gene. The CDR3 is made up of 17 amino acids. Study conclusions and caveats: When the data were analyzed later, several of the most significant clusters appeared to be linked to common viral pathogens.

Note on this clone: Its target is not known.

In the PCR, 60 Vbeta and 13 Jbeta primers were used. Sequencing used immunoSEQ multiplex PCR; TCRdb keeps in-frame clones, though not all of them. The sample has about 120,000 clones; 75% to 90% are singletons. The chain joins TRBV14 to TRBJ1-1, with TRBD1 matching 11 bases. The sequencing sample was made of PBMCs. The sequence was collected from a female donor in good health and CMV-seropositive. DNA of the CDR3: TGTGCCAGCAGCCAGTATACCGGGACAGGGGGTTCTGGGTCCGCTTTCTTT. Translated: CASSQYTGTGGSGSAFF.